The 27 T cell receptor beta chains listed next were all sequenced from one sample in a study of blood T cell repertoires in COVID-19. Measured with immunoSEQ multiplex PCR; TCRdb has only the in-frame clones, and not every one. The sample lists 65,000 to 95,000 clones, roughly 87% occurring once. Material: peripheral blood. These receptors came from a man aged 65 to 85 with acute or convalescent COVID-19.

This clone was recorded a few times. CDR3 sequence (DNA): TGTGCCATCAGCGGGTCACTAGGAGGCTACGAGCAGTACTTC. It codes for CAISGSLGGYEQYF. This chain links TRBV10-3 with TRBJ2-7; perhaps TRBD2 as D (5 bases). The V gene's germline CDR1 is ENHRY and CDR2 SYGVKD. V lost 6 bases and J 3 bases, leaving 15 bases between the germline ends. The CDR3 consists of 14 residues.

The genes are TRBV3-1 (or the pseudogene TRBV3-2) and TRBJ1-6; D is perhaps TRBD1 (6 bases). V shed 6 bases and J shed 8 bases, with 14 bases lying between them. This CDR3 contains 14 residues. Germline CDR1 is LGHDT and CDR2 is YNNKEL (reference sequence). The CDR3 sequence is CASRQGGADSPLHF. The CDR3 bases are TGTGCCAGCAGACAGGGTGGAGCGGATTCACCCCTCCACTTT.

This chain uses TRBV5-1 with TRBJ2-5; D is ambiguous. The CDR3 loop spans 13 amino acids. The V end lost 1 base, the J end lost 2 bases, and 6 bases lay between the germline ends. Germline V CDR1 and CDR2: SGHRS, YFSETQ. This CDR3 is CASSLWSQETQYF. DNA of the CDR3: TGCGCCAGCAGCTTGTGGAGTCAAGAGACCCAGTACTTC.

The genes are TRBV11-1 and TRBJ1-6; possible D gene TRBD1, 6 bases. The CDR3 is made up of 15 amino acids. Germline CDR1 and CDR2: SGHAT and FQDESV (reference sequence). V lost 5 bases to trimming and J lost 5 bases, with 13 bases between them. The DNA for the CDR3 is TGTGCCAGCAGCCAGACAGGAGGCGATAATTCACCCCTCCACTTT. Amino acid sequence: CASSQTGGDNSPLHF.

The chain carries TRBV19 and TRBJ1-5, with no clear D. The CDR3 is 15 residues long. In germline, CDR1 is LNHDA, CDR2 SQIVND (reference sequence). Trimming cost V 9 bases and J 3 bases, with 18 bases left between them. The CDR3 sequence is CASQFSWVANQPQHF. CDR3 bases: TGTGCCAGCCAGTTTTCATGGGTAGCCAATCAGCCCCAGCATTTT.

The rearrangement uses TRBV30 and TRBJ2-2; 9 bases fit TRBD1. The CDR3 is made up of 13 amino acids. Germline values: CDR1 GTSNPN, CDR2 SVGIG (reference sequence). V dropped 5 bases and J dropped 7; count of bases not matched to a gene: 5. This chain's CDR3 is CAWSGQGFGELFF. The CDR3 nucleotides are TGTGCCTGGTCTGGACAGGGGTTCGGGGAGCTGTTTTTT. Looking up the rest from reference TRBV30 and TRBJ2-2 gives the full variable domain: SQTIHQWPATLVQPVGSPLSLECTVEGTSNPNLYWYRQAAGRGLQLLFYSVGIGQISSEVPQNLSASRPQDRQFILSSKKLLLSDSGFYLCAWSGQGFGELFFGEGSRLTVL.

This chain uses TRBV12-5 with TRBJ1-4; D is undetermined. The CDR3 has 19 residues. The germline gives CDR1 LGHNT, CDR2 FRNRAP. V gave up 1 base and J gave up 4 bases, with 22 bases separating them. The CDR3 sequence: CASGLGLTGLGWGNEKLFF. The CDR3 region has the DNA TGTGCTAGTGGTTTGGGCCTTACGGGGTTAGGGTGGGGTAATGAAAAACTGTTTTTT.

The rearrangement uses TRBV2 and TRBJ2-7, with D unresolved. The CDR3 contains 12 residues. The V end lost 8 bases, the J end lost 0 bases, and 8 bases lay between the germline ends. The germline V gene has CDR1 SNHLY and CDR2 FYNNEI. The DNA for the CDR3 is TGTGCCAGCTCTTCGAGCTCCTACGAGCAGTACTTC. Translating gives CASSSSSYEQYF. Variable domain in full (rest from reference TRBV2 and TRBJ2-7): EPEVTQTPSHQVTQMGQEVILRCVPISNHLYFYWYRQILGQKVEFLVSFYNNEISEKSEIFDDQFSVERPDGSNFTLKIRSTKLEDSAMYFCASSSSSYEQYFGPGTRLTVT.

This clone was detected a few times. This chain uses TRBV7-2 with TRBJ2-7; weak D call: TRBD1 (6 bases). CDR1 is SGHTA, CDR2 FQGNSA, per germline. The CDR3 length is 14 residues. V shed 2 bases and J shed 7 bases, with 15 bases lying between them. Here the CDR3 reads CASSLHTGSWEQYF. The DNA of the CDR3 is TGTGCCAGCAGCTTACATACAGGGAGCTGGGAGCAGTACTTC.

The chain links TRBV11-2 to TRBJ2-3; tentative D call: TRBD1 (6 bases). Looked up from germline, CDR1 is SGHAT and CDR2 is FQNNGV. The CDR3 is 15 residues long. V lost 1 base to trimming and J lost 5 bases, with 13 bases between them. The CDR3 nucleotides are TGTGCCAGCAGCTTAGTGGGGGCCTTCAGAGATACGCAGTATTTT. Its protein is CASSLVGAFRDTQYF.

V is TRBV10-1 and J is TRBJ1-6, with 8 bases that match TRBD1. J gave up 7 bases and V 2 bases, and 1 base lay outside the gene matches. CDR3 length: 14 amino acids. Germline CDR1 reads WNHNN; CDR2 reads SYGVQD (reference sequence). CDR3 sequence: CASSENRGNSPLHF. CDR3 bases: TGCGCCAGCAGTGAGAACAGGGGGAATTCACCCCTCCACTTT.

The V gene is TRBV10-1, the J gene TRBJ2-3, with TRBD2 identical over 9 bases. Germline V gene lookup returns CDR1 WNHNN and CDR2 SYGVQD (reference sequence). The J segment lost 5 bases and the V segment lost 3 bases, leaving 12 bases of the junction unmatched. The CDR3 has 17 amino acids. In nucleotides, the CDR3 is TGCGCCAGCAGTGACAGGGGACGACTAGCGGACCGAGATACGCAGTATTTT. Amino acids: CASSDRGRLADRDTQYF.

The chain couples TRBV2 to TRBJ1-2, with 8 bases lining up with TRBD1. Germline lookup yields CDR1 SNHLY and CDR2 FYNNEI. Trimming removed 4 bases from V and 3 bases from J; junction bases left unmatched: 1. The CDR3 sequence is 13 residues long. CDR3 DNA sequence: TGTGCCAGCAGTGGGGGACAGGACTATGGCTACACCTTC. Its protein product is CASSGGQDYGYTF. Combining the CDR3 with reference TRBV2 and TRBJ1-2 gives the whole variable domain EPEVTQTPSHQVTQMGQEVILRCVPISNHLYFYWYRQILGQKVEFLVSFYNNEISEKSEIFDDQFSVERPDGSNFTLKIRSTKLEDSAMYFCASSGGQDYGYTFGSGTRLTVV.

A single count supports this clone. The chain carries TRBV5-4 and TRBJ2-2; 8 nucleotides align to TRBD1. Trimming took 4 bases from V and 1 from J; bases not matched to a gene: 12. The CDR3 length is 18 residues. Germline-derived CDR1 and CDR2 are SGHNT and YYREEE (reference sequence). The CDR3: CASSNPRGGTGNTGELFF. In DNA, the CDR3 is TGTGCCAGCAGCAACCCCCGGGGCGGGACAGGGAACACCGGGGAGCTGTTTTTT.

The CDR3 sequence: CASSPRGRSAGELFF. The DNA for the CDR3 is TGTGCCAGCTCACCACGCGGGAGGTCGGCCGGGGAGCTGTTTTTT. J is TRBJ2-2 and V is TRBV18; 8 nucleotides match TRBD2. The CDR3 is 15 amino acids. The germline V gene encodes CDR1 KGHSH and CDR2 LQKENI. The V gene end was trimmed by 1 base and the J gene end by 6 bases; junction bases not matched to a gene: 4.

This clone occurred once. The rearrangement links TRBV6-5 to TRBJ1-1, with D perhaps matching TRBD1 (6 bases). The length of the CDR3 is 14 residues. V was clipped by 6 bases and J by 1 base, with 12 bases between them. Germline V gives CDR1 MNHEY, CDR2 SVGAGI. The CDR3, as DNA: TGTGCCAGCAGAGGACAGATTCGGAACACTGAAGCTTTCTTT. Residues: CASRGQIRNTEAFF.

V is TRBV19 and J is TRBJ1-4; 8 nucleotides agree with TRBD1. The junction had 4 bases not matched to a gene; V was cut back by 6 bases and J by 4 bases. This CDR3 is built from 14 residues. Germline V gene data show CDR1 as LNHDA and CDR2 as SQIVND (reference sequence). This CDR3 is CASSPGGRNEKLFF. The DNA of the CDR3 is TGTGCCAGTAGCCCAGGGGGCCGTAATGAAAAACTGTTTTTT.

The J gene is TRBJ1-1, the V gene TRBV7-9; D is perhaps TRBD1 (6 bases). V was trimmed by 2 bases and J by 4 bases, leaving 11 bases between them. From germline, CDR1 is SEHNR and CDR2 FQNEAQ (reference sequence). This CDR3 has 14 amino acids. The chain's CDR3 is CASSLRGGFTEAFF. The CDR3 DNA sequence: TGTGCCAGCAGCTTAAGGGGGGGTTTCACTGAAGCTTTCTTT. The variable domain in full, with the rest retrieved from reference TRBV7-9 and TRBJ1-1, is DTGVSQNPRHKITKRGQNVTFRCDPISEHNRLYWYRQTLGQGPEFLTYFQNEAQLEKSRLLSDRFSAERPKGSFSTLEIQRTEQGDSAMYLCASSLRGGFTEAFFGQGTRLTVV.

This chain uses TRBV4-3 with TRBJ2-4, with TRBD1 identical over 7 bases. Germline V CDR1 and CDR2: LGHNA, YSLEER. The CDR3 runs 16 residues. Trimming took 0 bases from V and 2 from J; bases not matched to a gene: 4. CDR3 sequence: CASSQEGGSTKNIQYF. CDR3 in DNA: TGCGCCAGCAGCCAAGAAGGGGGCAGCACCAAAAACATTCAGTACTTC.

The chain joins TRBV12-3 or TRBV12-4 to TRBJ1-1, with D hard to call. V was trimmed by 7 bases and J by 5 bases, leaving 14 bases between them. This CDR3 is 13 amino acids long. The CDR3 region has the DNA TGTGCCAGCACCACCTGGCGGGGTACTGAAGCTTTCTTT. Translation: CASTTWRGTEAFF.

The chain links TRBV5-8 to TRBJ2-7; D is unresolved. Trimming removed 1 base at V and 0 bases at J, with 14 bases between. The CDR3 spans 16 residues. Germline CDR1 and CDR2: SGHTS and YDEGEE. CDR3 nucleotides: TGTGCCAGCAGCTTGAACCTGCTCGCGGACTCCTACGAGCAGTACTTC. It is translated as CASSLNLLADSYEQYF.

The rearrangement links TRBV28 to TRBJ2-3; TRBD2 agrees at 11 bases. Looked up from germline, CDR1 is MDHEN and CDR2 is SYDVKM. Germline trimming cut 3 bases from V and 8 bases from J; bases unmatched to any gene: 25. The CDR3 consists of 21 residues. In DNA form, the CDR3 reads TGTGCCAGCAGTTTCCAAGGGACAGGGTACGAACTAGCGGGGGCCCCGGGTACGCAGTATTTT. This translates into CASSFQGTGYELAGAPGTQYF.

J is TRBJ2-1 and V is TRBV7-2, with TRBD2 as a possible D gene (5 bases). The V end lost 6 bases, the J end lost 1 base, and 10 bases lay between the germline ends. In germline, CDR1 is SGHTA, CDR2 FQGNSA. The CDR3 spans 14 residues. The CDR3 loop reads CASSPGISYNEQFF. Here the CDR3 DNA reads TGTGCCAGCAGTCCGGGAATTTCCTACAATGAGCAGTTCTTC.

This chain uses TRBV7-8 with TRBJ2-7; 7 bases map to TRBD2. From germline, CDR1 is SGHVS and CDR2 FQNEAQ. There are 12 residues in the CDR3. The J segment lost 9 bases and the V segment lost 0 bases, leaving 2 bases of the junction unmatched. The CDR3 protein is CASSLAREAQYF. CDR3 bases: TGTGCCAGCAGCTTAGCTCGGGAGGCGCAGTACTTC.

The chain combines TRBV24-1 with TRBJ2-3; TRBD2 matches at 8 bases. Trimming at V came to 7 bases and at J to 2 bases, leaving 7 bases not matched to a gene. Per germline, CDR1 KGHDR and CDR2 SFDVKD. The CDR3 covers 15 residues. The DNA of the CDR3 is TGTGCCACCAGGAAAGGACTAGCTACCACAGATACGCAGTATTTT. Translated: CATRKGLATTDTQYF.

The genes are TRBV5-3 and TRBJ2-3; 14 bases agree with TRBD2. TRBV5-3 qualifies as an ORF whose function is uncertain. V shed 1 base and J 4 bases; nucleotides not matched to a gene: 11. The CDR3 extends over 19 amino acids. CDR3: CARSLLVLGTSGGSDTQYF. In nucleotides, the CDR3 is TGTGCCAGAAGCTTGCTGGTCCTTGGGACTAGCGGGGGTTCAGATACGCAGTATTTT.

The CDR3 sequence: CASTREGQGARKLFF. CDR3 DNA sequence: TGTGCCAGCACTCGGGAGGGACAGGGGGCGAGAAAACTGTTTTTT. The genes are TRBV2 and TRBJ1-4, with TRBD1 matching over 12 bases. CDR1 and CDR2 from the germline V gene are SNHLY and FYNNEI. V lost 7 bases and J lost 10; bases outside the gene matches: 10. The CDR3 is made up of 15 amino acids.